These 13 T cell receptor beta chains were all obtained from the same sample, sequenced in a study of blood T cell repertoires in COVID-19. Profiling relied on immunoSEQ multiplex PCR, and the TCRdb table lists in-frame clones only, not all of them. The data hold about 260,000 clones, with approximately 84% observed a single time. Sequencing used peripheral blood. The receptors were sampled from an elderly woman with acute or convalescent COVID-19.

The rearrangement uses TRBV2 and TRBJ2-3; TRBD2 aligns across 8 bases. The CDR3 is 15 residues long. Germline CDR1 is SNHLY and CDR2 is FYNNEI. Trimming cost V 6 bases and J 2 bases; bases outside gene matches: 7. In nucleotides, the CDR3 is TGTGCCAGCAGGGGTCGTAGCGGGAACACAGATACGCAGTATTTT. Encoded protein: CASRGRSGNTDTQYF.

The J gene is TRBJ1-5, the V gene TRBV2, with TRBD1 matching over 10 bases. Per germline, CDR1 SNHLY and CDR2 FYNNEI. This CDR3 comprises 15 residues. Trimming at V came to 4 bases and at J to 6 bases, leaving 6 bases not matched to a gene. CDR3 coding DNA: TGTGCCAGCAGTGGGGACAGGGGAGTGAGTCAGCCCCAGCATTTT. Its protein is CASSGDRGVSQPQHF.

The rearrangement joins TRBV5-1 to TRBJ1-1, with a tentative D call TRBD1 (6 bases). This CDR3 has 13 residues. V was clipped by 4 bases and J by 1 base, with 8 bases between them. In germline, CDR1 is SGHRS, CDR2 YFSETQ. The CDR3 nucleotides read TGCGCCAGCAGCGAACAGGGGAACACTGAAGCTTTCTTT. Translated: CASSEQGNTEAFF.

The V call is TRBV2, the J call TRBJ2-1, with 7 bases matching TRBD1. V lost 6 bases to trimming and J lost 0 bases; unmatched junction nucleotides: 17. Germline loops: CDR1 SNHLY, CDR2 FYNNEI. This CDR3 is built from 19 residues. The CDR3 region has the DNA TGTGCCAGCAGCGCCCGGGGCCCGGGACAGAGAAGCTCCTACAATGAGCAGTTCTTC. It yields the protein CASSARGPGQRSSYNEQFF.

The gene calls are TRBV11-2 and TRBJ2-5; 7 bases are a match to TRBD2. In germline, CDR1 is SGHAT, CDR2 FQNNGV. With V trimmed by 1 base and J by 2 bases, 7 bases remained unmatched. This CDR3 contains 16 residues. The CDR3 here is CASSLGASGNQETQYF. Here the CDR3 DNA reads TGTGCCAGCAGCTTAGGCGCTAGCGGAAATCAAGAGACCCAGTACTTC.

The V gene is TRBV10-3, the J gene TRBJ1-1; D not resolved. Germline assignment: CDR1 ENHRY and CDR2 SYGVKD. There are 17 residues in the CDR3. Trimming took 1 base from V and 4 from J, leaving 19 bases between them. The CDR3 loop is CAISEWTGGPGGTEAFF. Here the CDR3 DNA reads TGTGCCATCAGTGAGTGGACGGGCGGGCCGGGAGGCACTGAAGCTTTCTTT.

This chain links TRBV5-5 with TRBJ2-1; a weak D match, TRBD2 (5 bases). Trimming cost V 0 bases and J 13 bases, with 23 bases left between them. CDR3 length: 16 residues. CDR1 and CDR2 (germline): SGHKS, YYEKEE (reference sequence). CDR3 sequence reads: CASSLGLAGFIRPQFF. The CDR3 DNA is TGTGCCAGCAGCTTGGGGTTGGCGGGTTTTATCCGGCCCCAGTTCTTC. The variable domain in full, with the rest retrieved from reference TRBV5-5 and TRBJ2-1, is DAGVTQSPTHLIKTRGQQVTLRCSPISGHKSVSWYQQVLGQGPQFIFQYYEKEERGRGNFPDRFSARQFPNYSSELNVNALLLGDSALYLCASSLGLAGFIRPQFFGPGTRLTVL.

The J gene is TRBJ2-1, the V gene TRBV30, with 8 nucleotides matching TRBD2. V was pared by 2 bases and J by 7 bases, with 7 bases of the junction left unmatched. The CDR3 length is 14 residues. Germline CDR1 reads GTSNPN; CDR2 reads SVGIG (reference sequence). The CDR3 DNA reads TGTGCCTGGAGTCCTTTAGCGGGACGGAATGAGCAGTTCTTC. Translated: CAWSPLAGRNEQFF.

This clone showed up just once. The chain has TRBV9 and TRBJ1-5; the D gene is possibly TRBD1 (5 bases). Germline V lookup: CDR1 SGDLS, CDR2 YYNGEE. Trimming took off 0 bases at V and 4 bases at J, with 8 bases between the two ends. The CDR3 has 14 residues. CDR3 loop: CASSVGQTNQPQHF. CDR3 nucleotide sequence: TGTGCCAGCAGCGTAGGACAGACTAATCAGCCCCAGCATTTT.

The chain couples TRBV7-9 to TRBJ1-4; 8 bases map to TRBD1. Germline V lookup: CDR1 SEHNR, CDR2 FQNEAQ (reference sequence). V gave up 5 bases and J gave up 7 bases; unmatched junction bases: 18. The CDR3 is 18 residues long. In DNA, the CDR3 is TGTGCCAGCAGCCCAAAGAGGGAAGGGGGGACAGGAGTTGAAAAACTGTTTTTT. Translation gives CASSPKREGGTGVEKLFF.

The CDR3 DNA reads TGTGCCAGCAGACCGCGGACAGGCCACTATGGCTACACCTTC. It encodes CASRPRTGHYGYTF. V and J are TRBV28 and TRBJ1-2, with 7 bases fitting TRBD1. The CDR3 consists of 14 residues. Germline CDR1 and CDR2: MDHEN and SYDVKM. V lost 6 bases, J lost 3 bases, and 7 bases stayed unmatched.

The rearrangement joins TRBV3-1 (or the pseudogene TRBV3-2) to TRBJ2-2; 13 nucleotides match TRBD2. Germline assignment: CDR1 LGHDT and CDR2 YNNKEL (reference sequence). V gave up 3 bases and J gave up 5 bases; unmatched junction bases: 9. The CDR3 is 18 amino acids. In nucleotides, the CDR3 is TGTGCCAGCAGCCAGCGACTAGCGGGGGGATCAGGGACCGGGGAGCTGTTTTTT. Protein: CASSQRLAGGSGTGELFF.

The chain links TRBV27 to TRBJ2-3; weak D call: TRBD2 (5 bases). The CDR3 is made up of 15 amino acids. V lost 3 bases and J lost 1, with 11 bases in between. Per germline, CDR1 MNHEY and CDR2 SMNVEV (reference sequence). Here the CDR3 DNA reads TGTGCCAGCAGTTTTCAACGGGGAGGCACAGATACGCAGTATTTT. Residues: CASSFQRGGTDTQYF.